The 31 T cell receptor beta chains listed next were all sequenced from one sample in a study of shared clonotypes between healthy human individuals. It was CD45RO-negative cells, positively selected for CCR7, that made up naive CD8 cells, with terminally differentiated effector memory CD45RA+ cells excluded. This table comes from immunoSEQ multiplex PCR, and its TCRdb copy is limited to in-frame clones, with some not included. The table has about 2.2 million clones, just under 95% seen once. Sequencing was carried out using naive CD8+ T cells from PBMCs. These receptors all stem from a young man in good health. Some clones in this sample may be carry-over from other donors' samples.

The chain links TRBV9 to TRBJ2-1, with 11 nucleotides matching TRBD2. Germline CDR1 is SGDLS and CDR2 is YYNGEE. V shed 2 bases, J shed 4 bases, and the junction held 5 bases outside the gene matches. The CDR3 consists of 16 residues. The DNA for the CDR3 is TGTGCCAGCAGCGTCATAGCGGGAGGGCGTTACAATGAGCAGTTCTTC. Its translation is CASSVIAGGRYNEQFF.

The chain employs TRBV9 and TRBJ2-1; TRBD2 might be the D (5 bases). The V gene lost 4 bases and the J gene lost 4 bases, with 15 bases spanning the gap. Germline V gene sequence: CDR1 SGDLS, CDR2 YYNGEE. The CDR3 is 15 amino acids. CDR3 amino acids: CASSPGYSIYNEQFF. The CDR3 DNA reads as TGTGCCAGCAGCCCGGGATATTCGATTTACAATGAGCAGTTCTTC.

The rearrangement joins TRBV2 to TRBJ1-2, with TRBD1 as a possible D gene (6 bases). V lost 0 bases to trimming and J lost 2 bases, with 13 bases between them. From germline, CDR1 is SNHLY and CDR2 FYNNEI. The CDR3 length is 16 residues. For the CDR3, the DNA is TGTGCCAGCAGTGAAGCCCCCATGGGGGCCAACTATGGCTACACCTTC. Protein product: CASSEAPMGANYGYTF.

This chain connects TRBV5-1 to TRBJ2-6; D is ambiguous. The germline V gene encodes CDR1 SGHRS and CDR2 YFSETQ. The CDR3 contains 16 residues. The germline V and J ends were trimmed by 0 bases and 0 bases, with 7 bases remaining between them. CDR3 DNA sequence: TGCGCCAGCAGCTTGGCAGGAAACTCTGGGGCCAACGTCCTGACTTTC. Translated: CASSLAGNSGANVLTF.

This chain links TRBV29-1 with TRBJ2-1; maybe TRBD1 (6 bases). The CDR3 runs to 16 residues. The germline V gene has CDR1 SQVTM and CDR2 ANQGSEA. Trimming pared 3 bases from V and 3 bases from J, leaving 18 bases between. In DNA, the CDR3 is TGCAGCGTTGAGGGGTCGGCAGGGGCCTTCTACAATGAGCAGTTCTTC. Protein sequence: CSVEGSAGAFYNEQFF.

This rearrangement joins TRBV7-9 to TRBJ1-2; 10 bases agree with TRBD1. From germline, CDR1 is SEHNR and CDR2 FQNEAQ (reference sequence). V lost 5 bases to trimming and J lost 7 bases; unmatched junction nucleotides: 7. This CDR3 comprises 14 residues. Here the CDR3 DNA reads TGTGCCAGCAGCACCAGACAGGGGGCGGGTGGCTACACCTTC. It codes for CASSTRQGAGGYTF.

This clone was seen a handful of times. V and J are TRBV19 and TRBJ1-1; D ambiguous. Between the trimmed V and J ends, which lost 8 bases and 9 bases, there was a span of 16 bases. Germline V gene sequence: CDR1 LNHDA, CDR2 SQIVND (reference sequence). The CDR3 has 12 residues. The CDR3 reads CASGLMHLKAFF. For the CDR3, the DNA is TGTGCCAGTGGTCTCATGCATCTCAAAGCTTTCTTT.

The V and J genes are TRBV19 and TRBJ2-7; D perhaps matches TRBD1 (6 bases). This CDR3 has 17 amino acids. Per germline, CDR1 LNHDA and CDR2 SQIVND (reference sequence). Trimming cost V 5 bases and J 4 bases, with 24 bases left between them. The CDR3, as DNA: TGTGCCAGTAGTTCGATTCTGGTCGGACAGAACGTTTACGAGCAGTACTTC. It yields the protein CASSSILVGQNVYEQYF.

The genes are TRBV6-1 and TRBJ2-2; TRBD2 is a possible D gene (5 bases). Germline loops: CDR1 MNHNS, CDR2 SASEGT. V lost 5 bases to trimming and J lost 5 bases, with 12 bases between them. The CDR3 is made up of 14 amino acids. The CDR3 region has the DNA TGTGCCAGCAGTTCCCACGGGGAAACCGGGGAGCTGTTTTTT. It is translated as CASSSHGETGELFF.

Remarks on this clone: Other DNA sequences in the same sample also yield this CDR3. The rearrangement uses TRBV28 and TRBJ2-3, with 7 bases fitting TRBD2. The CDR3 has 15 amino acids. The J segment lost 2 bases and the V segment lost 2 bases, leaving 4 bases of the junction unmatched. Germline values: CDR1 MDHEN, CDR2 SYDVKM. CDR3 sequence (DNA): TGTGCCAGCAGTTTACTAGCGGAATCCACAGATACGCAGTATTTT. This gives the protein CASSLLAESTDTQYF.

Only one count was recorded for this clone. The CDR3 DNA follows: TGTGCCAGCAGCCCATCGTCTAGCAGACTATCCTACGAGCAGTACTTC. Its translation: CASSPSSSRLSYEQYF. The chain is built from TRBV28 and TRBJ2-7, with a weak D call TRBD2 (5 bases). Germline V CDR1 and CDR2: MDHEN, SYDVKM. V shed 6 bases and J shed 1 base, with 19 bases lying between them. This CDR3 contains 16 residues.

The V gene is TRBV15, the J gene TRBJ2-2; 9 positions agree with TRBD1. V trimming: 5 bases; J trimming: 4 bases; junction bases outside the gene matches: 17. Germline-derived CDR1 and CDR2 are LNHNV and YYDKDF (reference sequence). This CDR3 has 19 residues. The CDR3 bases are TGTGCCACCAGCTCTCCCCAGATTCGGACAGGGGACCCCACCGGGGAGCTGTTTTTT. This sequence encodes CATSSPQIRTGDPTGELFF.

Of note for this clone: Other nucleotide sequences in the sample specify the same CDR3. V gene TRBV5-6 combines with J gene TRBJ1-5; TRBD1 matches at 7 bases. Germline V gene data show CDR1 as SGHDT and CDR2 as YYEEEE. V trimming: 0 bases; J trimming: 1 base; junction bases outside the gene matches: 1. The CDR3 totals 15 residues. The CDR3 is CASSLGRGSNQPQHF. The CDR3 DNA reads TGTGCCAGCAGCTTGGGCAGGGGGAGCAATCAGCCCCAGCATTTT.

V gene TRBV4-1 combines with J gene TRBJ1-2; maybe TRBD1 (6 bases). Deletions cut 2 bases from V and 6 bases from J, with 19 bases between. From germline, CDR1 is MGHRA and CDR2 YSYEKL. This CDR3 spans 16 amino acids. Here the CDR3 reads CASSQSFYGGANGYTF. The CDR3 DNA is TGCGCCAGCAGCCAAAGTTTCTATGGGGGGGCAAATGGCTACACCTTC.

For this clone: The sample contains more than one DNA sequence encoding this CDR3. The CDR3 bases are TGCAGTGCAAGACTTGACAATGAGCAGTTCTTC. Translation: CSARLDNEQFF. The chain links TRBV20-1 to TRBJ2-1; D is unclear. Germline V gene data show CDR1 as DFQATT and CDR2 as SNEGSKA (reference sequence). The CDR3 is 11 amino acids. V was trimmed by 6 bases and J by 5 bases, leaving 8 bases between them.

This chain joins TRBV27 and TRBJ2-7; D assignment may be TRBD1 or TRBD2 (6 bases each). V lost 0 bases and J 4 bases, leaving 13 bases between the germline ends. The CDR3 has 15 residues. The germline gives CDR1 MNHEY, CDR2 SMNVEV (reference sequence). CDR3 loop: CASSLSIGGLYEQYF. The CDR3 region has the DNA TGTGCCAGCAGTTTATCGATAGGGGGGCTTTACGAGCAGTACTTC.

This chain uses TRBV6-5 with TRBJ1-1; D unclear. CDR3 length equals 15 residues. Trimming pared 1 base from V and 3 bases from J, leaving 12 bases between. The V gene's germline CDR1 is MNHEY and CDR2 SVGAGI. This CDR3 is CASSYYLGGDTEAFF. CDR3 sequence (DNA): TGTGCCAGCAGTTACTATCTGGGTGGGGACACTGAAGCTTTCTTT.

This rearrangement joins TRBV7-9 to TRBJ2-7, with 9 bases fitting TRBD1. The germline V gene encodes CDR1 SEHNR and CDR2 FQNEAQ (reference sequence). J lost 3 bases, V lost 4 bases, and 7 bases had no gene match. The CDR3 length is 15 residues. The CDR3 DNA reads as TGTGCCAGCAGCTGGGCCGGGACAGGGCTCTACGAGCAGTACTTC. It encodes CASSWAGTGLYEQYF. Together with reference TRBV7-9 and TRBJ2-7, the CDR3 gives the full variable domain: DTGVSQNPRHKITKRGQNVTFRCDPISEHNRLYWYRQTLGQGPEFLTYFQNEAQLEKSRLLSDRFSAERPKGSFSTLEIQRTEQGDSAMYLCASSWAGTGLYEQYFGPGTRLTVT.

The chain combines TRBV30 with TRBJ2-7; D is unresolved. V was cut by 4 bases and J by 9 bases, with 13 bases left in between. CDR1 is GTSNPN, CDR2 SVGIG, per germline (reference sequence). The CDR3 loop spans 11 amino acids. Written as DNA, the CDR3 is TGTGCCTGGAAAAGTTTTGGTGGGCAGTACTTC. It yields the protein CAWKSFGGQYF.

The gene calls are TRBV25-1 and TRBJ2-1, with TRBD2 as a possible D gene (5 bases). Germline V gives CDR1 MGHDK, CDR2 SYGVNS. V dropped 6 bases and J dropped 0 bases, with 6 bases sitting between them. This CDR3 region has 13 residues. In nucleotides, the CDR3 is TGTGCCAGCAGAGACTACTCCTACAATGAGCAGTTCTTC. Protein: CASRDYSYNEQFF.

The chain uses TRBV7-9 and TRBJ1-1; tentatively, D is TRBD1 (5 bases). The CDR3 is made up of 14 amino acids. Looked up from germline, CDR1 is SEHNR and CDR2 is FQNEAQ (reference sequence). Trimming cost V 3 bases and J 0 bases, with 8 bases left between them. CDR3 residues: CASSFWDLNTEAFF. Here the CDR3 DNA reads TGTGCCAGCAGCTTTTGGGACCTGAACACTGAAGCTTTCTTT. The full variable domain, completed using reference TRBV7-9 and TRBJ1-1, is DTGVSQNPRHKITKRGQNVTFRCDPISEHNRLYWYRQTLGQGPEFLTYFQNEAQLEKSRLLSDRFSAERPKGSFSTLEIQRTEQGDSAMYLCASSFWDLNTEAFFGQGTRLTVV.

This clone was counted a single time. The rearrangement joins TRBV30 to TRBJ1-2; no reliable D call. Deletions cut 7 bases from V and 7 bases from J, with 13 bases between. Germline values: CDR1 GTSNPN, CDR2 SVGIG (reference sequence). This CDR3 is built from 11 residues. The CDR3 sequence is CASWAVAGYTF. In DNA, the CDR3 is TGTGCCTCGTGGGCAGTCGCTGGCTACACCTTC.

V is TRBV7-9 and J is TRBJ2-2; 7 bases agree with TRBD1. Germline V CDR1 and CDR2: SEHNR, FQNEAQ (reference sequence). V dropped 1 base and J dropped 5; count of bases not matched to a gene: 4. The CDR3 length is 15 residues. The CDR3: CASSLVGGETGELFF. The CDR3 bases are TGTGCCAGCAGCTTAGTAGGGGGCGAAACCGGGGAGCTGTTTTTT.

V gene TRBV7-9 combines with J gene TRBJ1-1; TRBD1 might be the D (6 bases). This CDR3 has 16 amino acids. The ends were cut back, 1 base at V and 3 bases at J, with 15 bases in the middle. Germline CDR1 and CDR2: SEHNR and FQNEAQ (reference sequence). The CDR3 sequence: CASSLGGAGLDTEAFF. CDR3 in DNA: TGTGCCAGCAGCTTAGGGGGGGCAGGATTGGACACTGAAGCTTTCTTT.

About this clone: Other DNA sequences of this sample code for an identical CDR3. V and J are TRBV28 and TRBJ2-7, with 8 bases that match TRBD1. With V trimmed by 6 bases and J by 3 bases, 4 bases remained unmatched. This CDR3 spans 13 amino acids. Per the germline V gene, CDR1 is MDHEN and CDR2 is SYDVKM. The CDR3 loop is CASRLGQGYEQYF. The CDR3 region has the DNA TGTGCCAGCAGACTCGGACAGGGCTACGAGCAGTACTTC.

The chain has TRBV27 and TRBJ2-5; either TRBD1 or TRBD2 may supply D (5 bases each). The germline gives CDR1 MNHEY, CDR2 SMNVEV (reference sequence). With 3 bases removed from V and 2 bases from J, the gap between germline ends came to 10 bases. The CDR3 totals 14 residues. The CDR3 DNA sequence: TGTGCCAGCAGTTTCGGGGCAGGGCAAGAGACCCAGTACTTC. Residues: CASSFGAGQETQYF.

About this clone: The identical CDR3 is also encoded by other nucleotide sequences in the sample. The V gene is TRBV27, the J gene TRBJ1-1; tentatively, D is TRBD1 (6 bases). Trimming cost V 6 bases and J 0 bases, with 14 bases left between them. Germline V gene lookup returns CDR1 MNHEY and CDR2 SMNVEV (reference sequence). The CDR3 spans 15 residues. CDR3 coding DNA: TGTGCCAGCAGACCGTGGGCAGGGGTGAACACTGAAGCTTTCTTT. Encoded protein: CASRPWAGVNTEAFF.

The DNA of the CDR3 is TGTGCCAGCAGCCCCCCAGTAGCGGGAGCTCCCTCTGGGGCCAACGTCCTGACTTTC. This translates into CASSPPVAGAPSGANVLTF. The chain has TRBV5-6 and TRBJ2-6, with 9 bases that match TRBD2. Trimming cost V 4 bases and J 0 bases; bases outside gene matches: 11. Germline V CDR1 and CDR2: SGHDT, YYEEEE. This CDR3 is 19 amino acids long.

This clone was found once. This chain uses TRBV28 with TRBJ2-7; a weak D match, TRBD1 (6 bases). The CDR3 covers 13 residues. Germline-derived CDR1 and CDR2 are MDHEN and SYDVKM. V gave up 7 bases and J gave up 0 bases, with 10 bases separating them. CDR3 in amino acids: CASKDSRSYEQYF. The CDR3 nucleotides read TGTGCCAGCAAGGACAGCCGCTCCTACGAGCAGTACTTC.

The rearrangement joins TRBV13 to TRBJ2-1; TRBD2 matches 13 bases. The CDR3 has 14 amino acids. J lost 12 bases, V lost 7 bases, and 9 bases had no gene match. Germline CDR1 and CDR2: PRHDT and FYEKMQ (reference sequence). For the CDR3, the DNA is TGTGCCAGCACCTCCGGGACTAGCGGGATGAGGCAGTTCTTC. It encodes CASTSGTSGMRQFF.

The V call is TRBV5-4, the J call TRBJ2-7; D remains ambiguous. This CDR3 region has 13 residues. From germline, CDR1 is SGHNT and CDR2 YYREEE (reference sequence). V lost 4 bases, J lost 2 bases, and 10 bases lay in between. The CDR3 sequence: CASSTRTAYEQYF. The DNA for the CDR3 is TGTGCCAGCAGCACGAGGACGGCCTACGAGCAGTACTTC.